The rows below give T cell receptor beta chains drawn from one sample of a study of blood T cell repertoires in COVID-19. Clones were read by immunoSEQ multiplex PCR, and TCRdb kept only the in-frame ones, dropping some. The sample includes fewer than 150,000 clones, approximately 90% of them seen just once. Sequencing was carried out using peripheral blood. These receptors were obtained from a human donor in a cohort sampled during active COVID-19. The CDR3 runs from the conserved cysteine through the conserved F or W. A D gene is named only where the DNA matches it firmly. Expanded clones get a size class; other rows say once, few or many, or leave the size out.

>TRBJ2-3|TRBV5-1|NA|TRBD1
CASSSPRGQALSTDTQYF
TGCGCCAGCAGCTCTCCGAGGGGGCAGGCGCTATCCACAGATACGCAGTATTTT
>TRBJ2-3|TRBV3-1/TRBV3-2|once|TRBD2
CASSQHPSTGGATDTQYF
TGTGCCAGCAGCCAACACCCATCGACGGGAGGTGCGACAGATACGCAGTATTTT
>TRBJ1-1|TRBV6-4|NA|NA
CASSKEAGIGTEAFF
TGTGCCAGCAGTAAAGAAGCAGGTATCGGCACTGAAGCTTTCTTT
>TRBJ2-1|TRBV3-1/TRBV3-2|few|TRBD2
CASSTPGLAIHNEQFF
TGTGCCAGCAGCACACCGGGACTAGCGATACACAATGAGCAGTTCTTC
>TRBJ2-1|TRBV27|NA|NA
CASSLSSVYGDEQFF
TGTGCCAGCAGTTTATCGAGTGTATACGGGGATGAGCAGTTCTTC
>TRBJ2-3|TRBV11-2|NA|TRBD2
CASSLGVSGRGADTQYF
TGTGCCAGCAGCTTAGGGGTTAGCGGGAGGGGGGCAGATACGCAGTATTTT
>TRBJ1-6|TRBV6-2/TRBV6-3|NA|NA
CASSRQSSYNSPLHF
TGTGCCAGCAGCCGACAGAGCTCCTATAATTCACCCCTCCACTTT
>TRBJ2-7|TRBV18|NA|NA
CASRLGGEQYF
TGTGCCAGTCGATTGGGGGGCGAGCAGTACTTC
>TRBJ2-7|TRBV7-9|NA|TRBD1
CASSWTGGEQYF
TGTGCCAGCAGCTGGACAGGGGGGGAGCAGTACTTC
>TRBJ2-5|TRBV4-2|NA|TRBD1
CASSPESKGTGDETQYF
TGTGCCAGCAGCCCTGAGAGCAAAGGGACAGGGGACGAGACCCAGTACTTC
>TRBJ2-7|TRBV6-5|NA|TRBD2
CASSLGLAGVGQYF
TGTGCCAGCAGTCTGGGACTAGCGGGAGTCGGTCAGTACTTC
>TRBJ1-1|TRBV15|NA|TRBD1
CATSRGGTGGTEAFF
TGTGCCACCAGCAGAGGAGGGACAGGGGGCACTGAAGCTTTCTTT
>TRBJ1-1|TRBV6-5|NA|TRBD1
CASSYSRQGASEAFF
TGTGCCAGCAGTTACTCGAGACAGGGGGCCTCTGAAGCTTTCTTT
>TRBJ2-3|TRBV7-2|NA|TRBD2
CASSSRRGTSGRGDTQYF
TGTGCCAGCAGCTCCCGCCGAGGGACTAGCGGGAGGGGGGATACGCAGTATTTT
>TRBJ2-3|TRBV24-1|NA|TRBD2
CATSDQAGAGTDTQYF
TGTGCCACCAGTGACCAAGCGGGGGCGGGCACAGATACGCAGTATTTT
>TRBJ1-2|TRBV5-1|once|TRBD1
CASSPDRGKGYTF
TGCGCCAGCAGCCCGGACAGGGGGAAAGGCTACACCTTC
>TRBJ2-7|TRBV19|NA|NA
CASSISQGNGEQYF
TGTGCCAGTAGTATAAGCCAGGGGAATGGCGAGCAGTACTTC
>TRBJ1-4|TRBV5-6|NA|NA
CASSLGRVGEKLFF
TGTGCCAGCAGCTTGGGCAGGGTTGGCGAAAAACTGTTTTTT
>TRBJ1-1|TRBV5-5|NA|NA
CASSPDGSGSRTEAFF
TGTGCCAGCAGCCCGGATGGGTCGGGGTCGAGAACTGAAGCTTTCTTT
>TRBJ1-2|TRBV18|NA|NA
CASSPTRQVYGYTF
TGTGCCAGCTCACCTACGAGACAAGTCTATGGCTACACCTTC
>TRBJ2-1|TRBV11-2|few|NA
CASSSDRSSGEQFF
TGTGCCAGCAGCTCCGACAGGTCTTCGGGTGAGCAGTTCTTC
>TRBJ2-5|TRBV5-1|NA|TRBD2
CASSWEQVAGGKETQYF
TGCGCCAGCAGTTGGGAGCAGGTAGCGGGGGGAAAAGAGACCCAGTACTTC
>TRBJ1-4|TRBV25-1|NA|NA
CASSSLLGRGNEKLFF
TGTGCCAGCAGTTCCCTCCTTGGCAGGGGCAATGAAAAACTGTTTTTT
>TRBJ1-5|TRBV9|once|TRBD1
CASSAGQDNQPQHF
TGTGCCAGCAGCGCAGGACAGGACAATCAGCCCCAGCATTTT
>TRBJ2-3|TRBV13|NA|NA
CASRFRSKTGRTDTQYF
TGTGCCAGCAGATTTCGTTCCAAGACAGGAAGGACAGATACGCAGTATTTT
>TRBJ2-7|TRBV29-1|NA|NA
CSVVGGGTYEQYF
TGCAGCGTTGTGGGAGGGGGTACCTACGAGCAGTACTTC
>TRBJ2-3|TRBV7-2|once|TRBD2
CASSLRLAGGTDTQYF
TGTGCCAGCAGCTTAAGGCTAGCGGGGGGGACAGATACGCAGTATTTT
>TRBJ2-7|TRBV3-1/TRBV3-2|NA|TRBD2
CASSSRMGLAGSYEQYF
TGTGCCAGCAGCTCACGAATGGGACTAGCGGGTTCCTACGAGCAGTACTTC
>TRBJ2-3|TRBV12-5|NA|TRBD2
CASGLERLAGGPADTQYF
TGTGCTAGTGGTTTGGAGAGACTAGCGGGAGGGCCCGCAGATACGCAGTATTTT
>TRBJ2-7|TRBV7-9|NA|TRBD2
CASSLGSSGSGEQYF
TGTGCCAGCAGCTTAGGGTCTAGCGGGAGCGGCGAGCAGTACTTC
>TRBJ2-1|TRBV7-9|NA|NA
CASSSWTVYNEQFF
TGTGCCAGCAGCTCTTGGACAGTCTACAATGAGCAGTTCTTC
>TRBJ1-1|TRBV5-5|NA|TRBD1
CASSLWTGPHRLNTEAFF
TGTGCCAGCAGCTTGTGGACAGGGCCCCATCGATTGAACACTGAAGCTTTCTTT
>TRBJ1-3|TRBV30|once|NA
CAWSKGTPGNTIYF
TGTGCCTGGAGTAAGGGGACACCTGGAAACACCATATATTTT
>TRBJ2-1|TRBV15|NA|TRBD2
CATSREQVAGYNEQFF
TGTGCCACCAGCAGAGAGCAGGTAGCGGGTTACAATGAGCAGTTCTTC
>TRBJ2-1|TRBV24-1|NA|TRBD1
CATSVSGTVYNEQFF
TGTGCCACCAGTGTCTCCGGGACAGTTTACAATGAGCAGTTCTTC